A selection of T cell receptor beta chains follows, all from one sample in a study of T cell responses to AZD1222 COVID-19 vaccine. Assay used: immunoSEQ multiplex PCR; TCRdb lists only in-frame clones, some missing. This repertoire shows about 120,000 clones, over 80% found once; its top ten account for more than 13%. The sample was peripheral blood, taken on day 0 of AZD1222 vaccination. These receptors all come from an adult in good health. CDR3s include the opening cysteine and the closing phenylalanine or tryptophan. D genes are given only for firm matches. Size tells how often a clone was seen (once, few, many) or the class of an expanded clone, and some rows leave it out.

D gene: -
V gene: TRBV27
clone size: once
J gene: TRBJ1-5
CDR3 DNA: TGTGCCAGCAGTTTATCCACGGGGGGCGACAATCAGCCCCAGCATTTT
CDR3 protein: CASSLSTGGDNQPQHF

D gene: -
V gene: TRBV19
clone size: -
J gene: TRBJ1-2
CDR3 DNA: TGTGCCAGCACGGGGTCTGGCTATGGCTACACCTTC
CDR3 protein: CASTGSGYGYTF

D gene: -
V gene: TRBV27
clone size: -
J gene: TRBJ2-7
CDR3 DNA: TGTGCCAGCAGTTTACAGGGGACTAAAACGGGGCAGTACTTC
CDR3 protein: CASSLQGTKTGQYF

D gene: -
V gene: TRBV3-1/TRBV3-2
clone size: once
J gene: TRBJ2-2
CDR3 DNA: TGTGCCAGCAGCCAAGAAGGGTTCGGGGAGCTGTTTTTT
CDR3 protein: CASSQEGFGELFF

D gene: -
V gene: TRBV7-4
clone size: -
J gene: TRBJ2-2
CDR3 DNA: TGTGCCAGCGCCTCCAGGACCGCGAACACCGGGGAGCTGTTTTTT
CDR3 protein: CASASRTANTGELFF

D gene: -
V gene: TRBV16
clone size: -
J gene: TRBJ2-2
CDR3 DNA: TGTGCCAGCAGTACTATCGGGGAGCTGTTTTTT
CDR3 protein: CASSTIGELFF

D gene: -
V gene: TRBV19
clone size: -
J gene: TRBJ1-1
CDR3 DNA: TGTGCCACCCGGTGGGGGACTGAAGCTTTCTTT
CDR3 protein: CATRWGTEAFF

D gene: -
V gene: TRBV7-8
clone size: -
J gene: TRBJ2-2
CDR3 DNA: TGTGCCAGCAGCCGAGGGGCGACCGGGGAGCTGTTTTTT
CDR3 protein: CASSRGATGELFF

D gene: TRBD1
V gene: TRBV10-2
clone size: -
J gene: TRBJ1-5
CDR3 DNA: TGCGCCAGCAGTGAGTCGAACAGGGGGCCTTATCAGCCCCAGCATTTT
CDR3 protein: CASSESNRGPYQPQHF

D gene: -
V gene: TRBV7-2
clone size: -
J gene: TRBJ2-7
CDR3 DNA: TGTGCCAGCAGCGCGGACGGGAACTCCTACGAGCAGTACTTC
CDR3 protein: CASSADGNSYEQYF

D gene: -
V gene: TRBV27
clone size: -
J gene: TRBJ2-7
CDR3 DNA: TGTGCCAGCAGTTTAGGTCGGACTAGACAGGACGAGCAGTACTTC
CDR3 protein: CASSLGRTRQDEQYF

D gene: -
V gene: TRBV5-1
clone size: -
J gene: TRBJ1-2
CDR3 DNA: TGCGCCAGCAGCTTGGGTCAGGGCAACTATGGCTACACCTTC
CDR3 protein: CASSLGQGNYGYTF

D gene: -
V gene: TRBV7-9
clone size: -
J gene: TRBJ1-6
CDR3 DNA: TGTGCCAGCAGCTTTACCCAGACGTATAATTCACCCCTCCACTTT
CDR3 protein: CASSFTQTYNSPLHF

D gene: -
V gene: TRBV4-3
clone size: -
J gene: TRBJ1-2
CDR3 DNA: TGCGCCAGCAGCCAAGAACTAACGACGAGGGCTAACTATGGCTACACCTTC
CDR3 protein: CASSQELTTRANYGYTF

D gene: TRBD1
V gene: TRBV2
clone size: once
J gene: TRBJ1-2
CDR3 DNA: TGTGCCAGAAGACAGGGTGGTGGGTATGGCTACACCTTC
CDR3 protein: CARRQGGGYGYTF

D gene: -
V gene: TRBV4-3
clone size: once
J gene: TRBJ1-2
CDR3 DNA: TGCGCCAGCAGCCAAGACGCAAGGGGAGGGGCTAACTATGGCTACACCTTC
CDR3 protein: CASSQDARGGANYGYTF

D gene: -
V gene: TRBV13
clone size: once
J gene: TRBJ2-7
CDR3 DNA: TGTGCCAGCAGCTCGACCCCTTATTCGGGGAGCTCCTACGAGCAGTACTTC
CDR3 protein: CASSSTPYSGSSYEQYF

D gene: TRBD1
V gene: TRBV11-3
clone size: -
J gene: TRBJ2-7
CDR3 DNA: TGTGCCAGCAGCTCTGAGACAGGGGGCTTAGTTTCCTACGAGCAGTACTTC
CDR3 protein: CASSSETGGLVSYEQYF

D gene: -
V gene: TRBV18
clone size: -
J gene: TRBJ2-7
CDR3 DNA: TGTGCCAGCTCACCCGGTACCCGGACCGGCTCTGGGGAGCAGTACTTC
CDR3 protein: CASSPGTRTGSGEQYF

D gene: TRBD1
V gene: TRBV5-4
clone size: -
J gene: TRBJ2-2
CDR3 DNA: TGTGCCAGCTTCCGGGACAGGAACACCGGGGAGCTGTTTTTT
CDR3 protein: CASFRDRNTGELFF

D gene: TRBD2
V gene: TRBV9
clone size: once
J gene: TRBJ2-1
CDR3 DNA: TGTGCCAGCAGCGGGACTAGCGCTACCTACAATGAGCAGTTCTTC
CDR3 protein: CASSGTSATYNEQFF

D gene: TRBD1
V gene: TRBV10-2
clone size: -
J gene: TRBJ1-2
CDR3 DNA: TGCGCCAGCAGTGCCGGACAGGGCGTCGATGGCTACACCTTC
CDR3 protein: CASSAGQGVDGYTF

D gene: TRBD1
V gene: TRBV18
clone size: -
J gene: TRBJ2-7
CDR3 DNA: TGTGCCAGCTCACCAGCAGGGGGCAGCTCCTACGAGCAGTACTTC
CDR3 protein: CASSPAGGSSYEQYF

D gene: TRBD1
V gene: TRBV10-3
clone size: -
J gene: TRBJ1-2
CDR3 DNA: TGTGCCATCAGTGATGGACAGGGTTTGAATGGCTACACCTTC
CDR3 protein: CAISDGQGLNGYTF

D gene: -
V gene: TRBV30
clone size: -
J gene: TRBJ1-3
CDR3 DNA: TGTGCCTGGAGTGTAGATATAGCTGGAAACACCATATATTTT
CDR3 protein: CAWSVDIAGNTIYF

D gene: TRBD1
V gene: TRBV13
clone size: -
J gene: TRBJ1-1
CDR3 DNA: TGTGCCAGCAGCCAACTTGGGACAGGGGGCGTTGAAGCTTTCTTT
CDR3 protein: CASSQLGTGGVEAFF

D gene: -
V gene: TRBV11-2
clone size: -
J gene: TRBJ1-6
CDR3 DNA: TGTGCCAGCAGCTTACTCGGACAGACAAATTCACCCCTCCACTTT
CDR3 protein: CASSLLGQTNSPLHF

D gene: -
V gene: TRBV6-5
clone size: -
J gene: TRBJ2-5
CDR3 DNA: TGTGCCAGCAGCCCCACCCGACACGAACCGCTTGCCCAGTACTTC
CDR3 protein: CASSPTRHEPLAQYF

D gene: -
V gene: TRBV5-4
clone size: -
J gene: TRBJ2-3
CDR3 DNA: TGTGCCAGCAGCTCTTTGAGTAGTACGCAGTATTTT
CDR3 protein: CASSSLSSTQYF

D gene: -
V gene: TRBV7-6
clone size: -
J gene: TRBJ1-1
CDR3 DNA: TGTGCCAGCAGCTCCGGGGAGGTAGGGACACATGTCGCTTTCTTT
CDR3 protein: CASSSGEVGTHVAFF

D gene: TRBD1
V gene: TRBV3-1/TRBV3-2
clone size: -
J gene: TRBJ2-7
CDR3 DNA: TGTGCCAGCAGCCCGGGACAGGGCTACGAGCAGTACTTC
CDR3 protein: CASSPGQGYEQYF

D gene: -
V gene: TRBV28
clone size: -
J gene: TRBJ2-6
CDR3 DNA: TGTGCCAGCAGGCCAAGGTCTGGGGCCAACGTCCTGACTTTC
CDR3 protein: CASRPRSGANVLTF